This T cell receptor (beta chain) was found in a study of Tregs in tolerant kidney transplant recipients. For the study at large: Mixed chimerism was transient after nonmyeloablative marrow transplants from related graft donors.

Remarks on this clone: Its antigen is not known.

The protocol was immunoSEQ multiplex PCR, while the TCRdb copy is restricted to in-frame clones and leaves out a portion. The table includes about 83,000 clones, roughly 98% detected once. Unstimulated regulatory T cells (CD4+CD25+CD127-), CD4+CD25- non-regulatory cells, CD4 and CD8 cells were FACS-sorted from thawed PBMCs. J was trimmed by 4 bases and V by 2 bases; bases with no gene match: 9. The CDR3 is 16 residues long. Per the germline V gene, CDR1 is LGHNA and CDR2 is YNFKEQ. Points from the study as a whole: Biological reproducibility was not directly addressed in this study. Tregs expanded with activated donor B cells seemed most donor-specific.

The receptor was isolated from a human donor who received a combined kidney and bone marrow transplant. The specimen comprised CD4+ T cells from blood, sampled before the transplant. The genes are TRBV4-2 and TRBJ2-7; 9 bases fit TRBD1. The CDR3 loop reads CASSQIGPGQGYEQYF. In DNA, the CDR3 is TGTGCCAGCAGCCAAATTGGGCCGGGACAGGGATACGAGCAGTACTTC.